The rows below give T cell receptor beta chains drawn from one sample of a study of early T cells in non-severe SARS-CoV-2 infection. One entry per CDR3 protein results from TCRdb running MiXCR on the 5' RACE reads. The data contain about 20,000 distinct CDR3 sequences, approximately 5.4% of them seen just once; the ten biggest clones take up roughly 15%. Sequenced material: whole blood, taken at baseline. All receptors derive from an adult who was a healthcare worker with PCR-confirmed SARS-CoV-2 infection or an uninfected control (not recorded which). Both conserved end residues are trimmed from each CDR3. Clone size is stated in some rows and not others, as once, few, many or a class when expanded.

abundance: many; j_gene: TRBJ1-4; v_gene: TRBV10-1; CDR3aa: ASTSGAGEKLF
abundance: many; j_gene: TRBJ2-7; v_gene: TRBV20-1; CDR3aa: SVPNRGQKSYEQY
abundance: many; j_gene: TRBJ1-1; v_gene: TRBV6-2/TRBV6-3; CDR3aa: AGGRGFTSEAF
abundance: NA; j_gene: TRBJ1-4; v_gene: TRBV6-6; CDR3aa: ASSYSQGREKLF
abundance: NA; j_gene: TRBJ1-1; v_gene: TRBV14; CDR3aa: ASSQDTLYASVGAF
abundance: many; j_gene: TRBJ1-4; v_gene: TRBV12-3/TRBV12-4; CDR3aa: ASKQSATNEKLF
abundance: many; j_gene: TRBJ1-1; v_gene: TRBV7-2; CDR3aa: ASSFSSEKNTEAF
abundance: NA; j_gene: TRBJ2-3; v_gene: TRBV7-9; CDR3aa: ASRLGLAGLTDTQY
abundance: many; j_gene: TRBJ2-2; v_gene: TRBV20-1; CDR3aa: SAFDRGLNTGELF
abundance: NA; j_gene: TRBJ2-3; v_gene: TRBV7-6; CDR3aa: ASSSRGPGRTDTQY
abundance: NA; j_gene: TRBJ1-4; v_gene: TRBV19; CDR3aa: ASSPRQGNEKLF
abundance: NA; j_gene: TRBJ2-5; v_gene: TRBV15; CDR3aa: ATSRDPGQQETQY
abundance: NA; j_gene: TRBJ2-7; v_gene: TRBV7-6; CDR3aa: ASSLGGRQGHEQY
abundance: few; j_gene: TRBJ2-6; v_gene: TRBV27; CDR3aa: ASSLRWLGQSSGANVLT
abundance: NA; j_gene: TRBJ2-7; v_gene: TRBV12-5; CDR3aa: ASGLAGSYEQY
abundance: NA; j_gene: TRBJ1-5; v_gene: TRBV24-1; CDR3aa: ATSDDRGNQPQH
abundance: NA; j_gene: TRBJ2-7; v_gene: TRBV5-1; CDR3aa: ASSVTPLRDEQY
abundance: NA; j_gene: TRBJ2-6; v_gene: TRBV6-6; CDR3aa: ASSTGRPSGANVLT
abundance: many; j_gene: TRBJ1-2; v_gene: TRBV7-8; CDR3aa: ASSLGGHRADYGYT